One TCR beta chain is described in this entry. Its matching antigen is unknown. The CDR3 consists of 13 residues. V shed 3 bases, J shed 6 bases, and the junction held 6 bases outside the gene matches. CDR1 and CDR2 from the germline V gene are SQVTM and ANQGSEA. This entry comes from a study of cytomegalovirus exposure and HLA in healthy donors. PCR amplification relied on 60 Vbeta primers (plus 13 Jbeta primers). Clones were sequenced by immunoSEQ multiplex PCR, and TCRdb holds only the in-frame ones, with some missing. In the table there are 140,000 to 150,000 clones, roughly 90% of which are singletons. Study-level points and caveats: Differences between HLA loci emerged in a later analysis of TCR association rates, with DRB1 most and HLA-C fewest.

The TCR was taken from a woman between 40 and 55 years old in good health and CMV-seronegative. This chain uses TRBV29-1 with TRBJ2-3; 7 nucleotides agree with TRBD2. The specimen sequenced was PBMCs. The DNA for the CDR3 is TGCAGCGTTGATGGTGGAGCGGGGGATACGCAGTATTTT. Its translation: CSVDGGAGDTQYF.